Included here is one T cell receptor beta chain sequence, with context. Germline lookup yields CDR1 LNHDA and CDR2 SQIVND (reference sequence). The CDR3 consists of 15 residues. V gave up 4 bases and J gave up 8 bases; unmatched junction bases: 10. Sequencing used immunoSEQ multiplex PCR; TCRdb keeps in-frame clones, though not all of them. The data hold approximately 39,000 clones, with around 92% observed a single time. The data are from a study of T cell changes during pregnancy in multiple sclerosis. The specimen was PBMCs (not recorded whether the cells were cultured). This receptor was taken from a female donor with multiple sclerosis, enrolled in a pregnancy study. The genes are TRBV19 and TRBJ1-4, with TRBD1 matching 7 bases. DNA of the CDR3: TGTGCCAGTAGTACGGGACAGACACTCTGGGAAAAACTGTTTTTT. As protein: CASSTGQTLWEKLFF.